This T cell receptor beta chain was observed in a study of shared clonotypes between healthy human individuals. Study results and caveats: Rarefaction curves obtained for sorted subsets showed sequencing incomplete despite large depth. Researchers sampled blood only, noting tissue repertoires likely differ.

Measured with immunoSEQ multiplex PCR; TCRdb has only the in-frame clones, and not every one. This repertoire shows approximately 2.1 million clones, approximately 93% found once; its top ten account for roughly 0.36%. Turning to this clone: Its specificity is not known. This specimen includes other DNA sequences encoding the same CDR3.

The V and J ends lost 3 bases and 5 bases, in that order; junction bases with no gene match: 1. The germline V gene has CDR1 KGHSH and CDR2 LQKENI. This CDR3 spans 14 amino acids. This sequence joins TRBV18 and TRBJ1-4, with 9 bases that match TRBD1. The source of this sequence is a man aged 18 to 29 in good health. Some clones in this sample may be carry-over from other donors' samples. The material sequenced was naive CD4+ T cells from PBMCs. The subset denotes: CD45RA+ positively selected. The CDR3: CASSPDRGNEKLFF. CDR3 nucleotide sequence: TGTGCCAGCTCACCTGACAGGGGGAATGAAAAACTGTTTTTT.